This TCR beta chain appears in the sequencing data of a study of beta chain features in type 1 diabetes. It was one heparinised blood draw, averaging about 0.12 L, that each donor gave. Reverse transcription of all isolated RNA meant that expressed TCRB transcripts were sequenced. Some clones are missing from TCRdb's copy, which holds only in-frame ones; the method was immunoSEQ multiplex PCR. Among over 100,000 clones listed, about two fifths were seen once. CDR3 length equals 17 residues. CDR1 SGDLS and CDR2 YYNGEE come from the germline V gene. Germline trimming cut 2 bases from V and 3 bases from J; bases unmatched to any gene: 6.

This receptor was identified in a woman between 18 and 29 years old in good health. The sample taken for sequencing was stem cell memory CD4+ T cells from blood. The rearrangement uses TRBV9 and TRBJ2-6; TRBD2 matches at 9 bases. The CDR3 spells CASSVLAGRDGANVLTF. The CDR3 region has the DNA TGTGCCAGCAGCGTCCTAGCGGGGAGAGATGGGGCCAACGTCCTGACTTTC.